This TCR beta chain was retrieved from a study of CD8+ T cells in alopecia areata listed by TCRdb under 2018. A note on the overall study: The treated patients took part in an open-label pilot trial in which moderate-to-severe alopecia areata was treated with oral tofacitinib at 5 to 10 mg twice daily. Patients received tofacitinib for 6 to 18 months and were then followed off drug for 6 months to check for delayed response and recurrence. For the treated patients, the SALT score, which quantifies what percentage of scalp surface area is affected, served as the measure of disease severity. In both human patients and the C3H/HeJ mouse model, the study applied high-throughput TCRbeta sequencing to look at T cell clonal expansion in alopecia areata. Scalp tissue and sorted CD4+ and CD8+ peripheral blood T cells from patchy and totalis/universalis alopecia areata patients and from healthy controls were covered by human TCRbeta sequencing. Biopsies were taken from tofacitinib-treated patients at baseline and again at 4 and 24 weeks into treatment, and several of those patients also had a later scalp biopsy. Clonality in the scalp was compared among normal scalp (n=4), patchy alopecia areata scalp (n=8), and alopecia totalis/universalis scalp (n=8). RNA was extracted with the PAXgene miRNA kit for fixed scalp, the miRNeasy kit for PBMCs, and the RNeasy kit for mouse skin. TCRbeta CDR3 regions were amplified by immunoSEQ multiplex PCR using 35 Vbeta forward and 13 Jbeta reverse primers.

Worth noting for this clone: The antigen it recognizes is unknown. Base quality data are lacking; no much larger clone is found one base away.

The library was generated by the immunoSEQ multiplex PCR assay. For TCR sequencing, RNA was extracted from every sample and reverse transcribed into cDNA to serve as template. SuperScript III was used for first-strand cDNA synthesis, primed with a 2:1 mix of oligo-dT and random hexamers. Amplification bias was assessed with a synthetic immune receptor repertoire, and residual bias was removed computationally. As for how the authors treated the data: Raw reads were preprocessed for error removal, and CDR3 was defined according to IMGT conventions as running from the conserved cysteine to phenylalanine. Clonality was computed by normalizing Shannon entropy by log2 of the number of productive unique TCRs and subtracting the result from 1. Whether scalp clones were CD4 or CD8 was inferred by matching scalp TCRbeta sequences against CD4 and CD8 repertoires sorted from blood. TCRdb's version of the immuneACCESS table is confined to in-frame rearrangements and falls short of the full clone set. An unresolved V gene accounts for under half of the shortfall where checked; the remainder is of unknown origin. V and J calls and clone size are those listed in that table; D and trimming were worked out from the DNA. The sample table lists about 210,000 clones, around 66% of them with a count of one. The top ten constitute roughly 1.2% of the sample.

Deletion took 5 bases off V and 2 bases off J, with a span of 15 bases between the germline ends. CDR1 and CDR2 (SGHAT, FQNNGV) derive from the germline V gene. From the cysteine up to the phenylalanine, the CDR3 has a length of 15 residues. Only CDR3 DNA is held: 45 bases, read in frame from base 1. The sample's treatment or condition, from its label and the paper: oral pan-JAK inhibitor, 5-10 mg twice daily. Lesional scalp punch biopsies and peripheral blood were collected from alopecia areata patients. PBMCs were isolated by density centrifugation and stained for CD3, CD4 and CD8, after which CD4+ and CD8+ T cells were sorted on a FACSAria. What the study reported, not specific to this receptor: During tofacitinib treatment, many expanded lesional clones stuck around in both scalp and blood, and this persistence may partly explain why relapse happens after treatment is stopped. Because the treated cohort was small and had only one nonresponder, larger studies are needed to examine links between baseline CD8+ expansion and response. Tofacitinib significantly decreased scalp clonality and the number of expanded CD8+ clones among the top 100 scalp clones. Unlike mouse skin, where gammadelta T cells dominate, normal human skin contains resident alphabeta T cells that get sequenced too, which complicates analysis of the scalp TCR repertoire. TCR sequences shared between patients were less clear than in mice, possibly partly because of HLA diversity in the patient population. Lesional scalp, especially in alopecia totalis/universalis, showed higher clonality and more expanded CD8+ clones than normal scalp, suggesting antigenic drive.

The sequence was collected from a human donor with alopecia areata. The chain is encoded by TRBV11-2 joined to TRBJ1-1, with the D gene call left open. The input for sequencing was CD4+ T cells sorted from blood, taken at approximately week 45, from a patient treated with tofacitinib. The CDR3 loop reads CASSVRPILNTEAFF. The nucleotide sequence reads TGTGCCAGCAGCGTCAGACCCATCCTTAACACTGAAGCTTTCTTT.